One sample yielded the 28 T cell receptor beta chains listed below, sequenced in a study of cytomegalovirus exposure and HLA in healthy donors. The PCR ran on 60 Vbeta and 13 Jbeta primers. Generated by immunoSEQ multiplex PCR, the TCRdb table keeps only in-frame clones and is missing some. The sample features 130,000 or so clones, with over 2% in its top ten. The sample taken for sequencing was PBMCs. Receptor source: a woman under 30 in good health and CMV-seronegative.

V usage is TRBV30 and J usage is TRBJ2-1, with 11 bases fitting TRBD2. The germline V gene has CDR1 GTSNPN and CDR2 SVGIG (reference sequence). Unmatched junction bases numbered 5, after V lost 0 bases and J lost 1 base. This CDR3 comprises 17 residues. CDR3 loop: CAWSVLAGVGSYNEQFF. The CDR3 bases are TGTGCCTGGAGTGTACTAGCGGGAGTTGGATCCTACAATGAGCAGTTCTTC.

The chain links TRBV18 to TRBJ2-1; D may be TRBD2 (5 bases). The germline V gene encodes CDR1 KGHSH and CDR2 LQKENI. Trimming took 0 bases from V and 10 from J, leaving 7 bases between them. CDR3 size: 12 residues. The CDR3 DNA reads TGTGCCAGCTCACCACCGCAGCGGGAGCAGTTCTTC. Protein: CASSPPQREQFF.

The chain joins TRBV9 to TRBJ2-5; 7 nucleotides match TRBD2. V shed 2 bases and J 9 bases; nucleotides not matched to a gene: 10. This CDR3 region has 14 residues. In germline, CDR1 is SGDLS, CDR2 YYNGEE. In DNA, the CDR3 is TGTGCCAGCAGCGTTACGGGGAGTCGGGAGGCCCAGTACTTC. Its translation: CASSVTGSREAQYF.

The V call is TRBV7-9, the J call TRBJ2-3, with TRBD2 identical over 13 bases. V lost 6 bases and J lost 9; bases outside the gene matches: 9. This CDR3 region has 15 residues. The germline V gene encodes CDR1 SEHNR and CDR2 FQNEAQ (reference sequence). The CDR3 here is CASSRGLAGVGTQYF. CDR3 in DNA: TGTGCCAGCAGTCGAGGACTAGCGGGGGTGGGGACGCAGTATTTT.

This chain joins TRBV4-1 and TRBJ1-4, with a weak D call TRBD1 (6 bases). V was clipped by 3 bases and J by 0 bases, with 11 bases between them. CDR1 is MGHRA and CDR2 is YSYEKL in the germline V gene. The CDR3 totals 16 residues. The CDR3 loop reads CASSQGHTATNEKLFF. The CDR3 coding sequence is TGCGCCAGCAGCCAGGGACACACGGCAACTAATGAAAAACTGTTTTTT.

The J gene is TRBJ1-1, the V gene TRBV6-4; 9 positions match TRBD1. V trimming: 9 bases; J trimming: 11 bases; junction bases outside the gene matches: 7. CDR1 is MRHNA, CDR2 SNTAGT, per germline. This CDR3 comprises 11 residues. The CDR3 spells CASRQGGVAFF. The DNA for the CDR3 is TGTGCCAGTCGACAGGGGGGAGTTGCTTTCTTT.

The V call is TRBV19, the J call TRBJ2-5; no clear D gene. The CDR3 totals 12 residues. Trimming removed 4 bases at V and 2 bases at J, with 5 bases between. CDR1 is LNHDA and CDR2 is SQIVND in the germline V gene (reference sequence). CDR3 sequence (DNA): TGTGCCAGTAGTAATACTCAAGAGACCCAGTACTTC. Amino acids: CASSNTQETQYF.

The chain links TRBV7-6 to TRBJ1-5; 7 bases align to TRBD1. The V segment lost 0 bases and the J segment 7 bases; nucleotides outside the gene matches: 0. CDR1 is SGHVS, CDR2 FNYEAQ, per germline. The CDR3 has 13 amino acids. The CDR3 loop reads CASSLAGGQPQHF. For the CDR3, the DNA is TGTGCCAGCAGCTTAGCAGGGGGCCAGCCCCAGCATTTT.

This chain links TRBV5-1 with TRBJ1-4, with 7 bases identical to TRBD1. This CDR3 contains 16 residues. The germline V gene has CDR1 SGHRS and CDR2 YFSETQ. V shed 8 bases, J shed 8 bases, and the junction held 18 bases outside the gene matches. CDR3 in amino acids: CASGPGHRRGDEKLFF. As DNA, the CDR3 is TGCGCCAGTGGACCGGGACACCGCAGGGGGGACGAAAAACTGTTTTTT.

This chain connects TRBV25-1 to TRBJ1-4, with unresolved D. This CDR3 spans 14 amino acids. Trimming pared 3 bases from V and 2 bases from J, leaving 7 bases between. Germline V lookup: CDR1 MGHDK, CDR2 SYGVNS. The CDR3 loop is CASSERRTNEKLFF. For the CDR3, the DNA is TGTGCCAGCAGTGAGAGGAGGACTAATGAAAAACTGTTTTTT.

V usage is TRBV10-3 and J usage is TRBJ2-7, with a tentative D call TRBD2 (6 bases). Trimming took off 10 bases at V and 0 bases at J, with 13 bases between the two ends. Looked up from germline, CDR1 is ENHRY and CDR2 is SYGVKD. The CDR3 loop spans 13 amino acids. The CDR3 is CATASESSYEQYV. The CDR3 nucleotides read TGTGCCACAGCTAGCGAGAGCTCCTACGAGCAGTACGTC.

The rearrangement joins TRBV10-3 to TRBJ1-2; D may be TRBD1 (6 bases). The CDR3 is made up of 15 amino acids. Trimming cost V 0 bases and J 4 bases, with 12 bases left between them. The germline V gene encodes CDR1 ENHRY and CDR2 SYGVKD. In nucleotides, the CDR3 is TGTGCCATCAGTGAGTCGGCAGGGGCATCCTATGGCTACACCTTC. This sequence encodes CAISESAGASYGYTF.

This chain connects TRBV10-2 to TRBJ1-1; a weak D match, TRBD1 (5 bases). CDR3 length: 12 amino acids. Trimming removed 7 bases at V and 11 bases at J, with 17 bases between. Germline lookup yields CDR1 WSHSY and CDR2 SAAADI. This CDR3 is CASNGGALAAFF. DNA for the CDR3: TGCGCCAGCAATGGAGGGGCGTTGGCCGCTTTCTTT.

V usage is TRBV18 and J usage is TRBJ2-6, with 7 bases identical to TRBD1. CDR1 is KGHSH, CDR2 LQKENI, per germline. The CDR3 sequence is 17 residues long. The V and J ends lost 5 bases and 4 bases, in that order; junction bases with no gene match: 11. This chain's CDR3 is CASSVQGPGEGANVLTF. Written as DNA, the CDR3 is TGTGCCAGCTCAGTACAGGGGCCTGGCGAGGGGGCCAACGTCCTGACTTTC.

V usage is TRBV5-4 and J usage is TRBJ1-2, with D perhaps TRBD1 (5 bases). This CDR3 region has 15 residues. The germline V gene has CDR1 SGHNT and CDR2 YYREEE (reference sequence). V was trimmed by 9 bases and J by 0 bases, leaving 18 bases between them. DNA of the CDR3: TGTGCCACCGGAACTCCCAGGGTGACTAACTATGGCTACACCTTC. As protein: CATGTPRVTNYGYTF.

The chain employs TRBV11-3 and TRBJ1-1; D is uncertain. Germline V CDR1 and CDR2: SGHNT, YENEEA. V shed 4 bases and J shed 4 bases, with 10 bases lying between them. This CDR3 region has 13 residues. The CDR3 reads CASSSREGTEAFF. The CDR3 DNA is TGTGCCAGCAGCTCCCGGGAGGGCACTGAAGCTTTCTTT.

This chain uses TRBV2 with TRBJ1-5; no firm D call. Deletions cut 10 bases from V and 4 bases from J, with 14 bases between. Per germline, CDR1 SNHLY and CDR2 FYNNEI. The CDR3 spans 13 residues. The CDR3 nucleotides read TGTGCCACCATGAGAGACACAAATCAGCCCCAGCATTTT. This translates into CATMRDTNQPQHF.

The chain links TRBV14 to TRBJ2-5; TRBD2 matches at 9 bases. CDR1 is SGHDN and CDR2 is FVKESK in the germline V gene. With 1 base clipped from V and 1 base from J, the junction kept 10 bases outside the gene matches. The CDR3 loop spans 18 amino acids. The CDR3 region has the DNA TGTGCCAGCAGCCAAGGGGGACCGGGACTAGCAATCCAAGAGACCCAGTACTTC. Residues: CASSQGGPGLAIQETQYF.

The gene calls are TRBV13 and TRBJ2-1, with 8 positions matching TRBD2. Germline assignment: CDR1 PRHDT and CDR2 FYEKMQ (reference sequence). The V and J ends lost 6 bases and 5 bases, in that order; junction bases with no gene match: 21. The CDR3 runs to 19 residues. CDR3 in DNA: TGTGCCAGCAGAGCTCTAACTAGCGGAGGGAATTGGGCCAACAATGAGCAGTTCTTC. It codes for CASRALTSGGNWANNEQFF.

V usage is TRBV4-3 and J usage is TRBJ2-5, with TRBD1 matching over 7 bases. From germline, CDR1 is LGHNA and CDR2 YSLEER. With V trimmed by 5 bases and J by 4 bases, 4 bases remained unmatched. This CDR3 region has 13 residues. The CDR3 is CASSKDRRETQYF. CDR3 bases: TGCGCCAGCAGCAAGGACAGGCGAGAGACCCAGTACTTC.

The CDR3 coding sequence is TGCGCCAGCGCCCAGGAGGGTGAAAAACTGTTTTTT. Translating it yields CASAQEGEKLFF. The chain links TRBV10-1 to TRBJ1-4; D remains unclear. This CDR3 comprises 12 residues. The germline V gene encodes CDR1 WNHNN and CDR2 SYGVQD (reference sequence). Deletions cut 8 bases from V and 7 bases from J, with 11 bases between.

In nucleotides, the CDR3 is TGTGCCAGCAGCCCCCGGACAGGGCCCGTTTCCTACGAGCAGTACGTC. It encodes CASSPRTGPVSYEQYV. The chain couples TRBV5-5 to TRBJ2-7; 8 bases are a match to TRBD1. The germline V gene encodes CDR1 SGHKS and CDR2 YYEKEE (reference sequence). This CDR3 has 16 residues. The junction had 10 bases not matched to a gene; V was cut back by 4 bases and J by 1 base.

The chain has TRBV27 and TRBJ1-1; unclear D gene. Trimming took 3 bases from V and 3 from J, leaving 8 bases between them. This CDR3 spans 13 amino acids. Germline V lookup: CDR1 MNHEY, CDR2 SMNVEV (reference sequence). Here the CDR3 reads CASSLRVYTEAFF. In DNA form, the CDR3 reads TGTGCCAGCAGTTTGCGGGTCTACACTGAAGCTTTCTTT.

V is TRBV2 and J is TRBJ2-7; tentative D call: TRBD1 (5 bases). Between the trimmed V and J ends, which lost 3 bases and 4 bases, there was a span of 10 bases. The CDR3 extends over 13 amino acids. Germline values: CDR1 SNHLY, CDR2 FYNNEI. The CDR3 sequence is CASSEAGWYEQYF. Written as DNA, the CDR3 is TGTGCCAGCAGTGAGGCAGGGTGGTACGAGCAGTACTTC.

J is TRBJ1-5 and V is TRBV5-1; TRBD1 is a possible D gene (6 bases). CDR3 length: 15 amino acids. Trimming pared 0 bases from V and 5 bases from J, leaving 12 bases between. The V gene's germline CDR1 is SGHRS and CDR2 YFSETQ. CDR3: CASSLALGGHQPQHF. The CDR3 coding sequence is TGCGCCAGCAGCTTGGCATTGGGGGGGCATCAGCCCCAGCATTTT. Full variable domain (remainder filled in from reference TRBV5-1 and TRBJ1-5): KAGVTQTPRYLIKTRGQQVTLSCSPISGHRSVSWYQQTPGQGLQFLFEYFSETQRNKGNFPGRFSGRQFSNSRSEMNVSTLELGDSALYLCASSLALGGHQPQHFGDGTRLSIL.

V gene TRBV4-1 combines with J gene TRBJ1-3, with D possibly being TRBD1 (6 bases). Germline V gene data show CDR1 as MGHRA and CDR2 as YSYEKL. V was shortened by 4 bases and J by 4 bases, with 23 bases between the two germline ends. The CDR3 has 18 residues. This CDR3 is CASSPRRNDRSGGNTIYF. In DNA, the CDR3 is TGCGCCAGCAGCCCTCGCCGCAACGACAGGTCCGGGGGAAACACCATATATTTT.

This chain links TRBV4-1 with TRBJ1-2, with D possibly being TRBD1 (5 bases). Germline CDR1 is MGHRA and CDR2 is YSYEKL. Trimming took 1 base from V and 6 from J, leaving 15 bases between them. The CDR3 sequence is 15 residues long. The CDR3 here is CASSQVQADINGYTF. CDR3 DNA: TGCGCCAGCAGCCAAGTCCAGGCGGACATCAATGGCTACACCTTC.

The gene calls are TRBV7-9 and TRBJ1-4; D is undetermined. Germline assignment: CDR1 SEHNR and CDR2 FQNEAQ (reference sequence). V lost 3 bases, J lost 6 bases, and 5 bases lay in between. CDR3 length: 12 residues. This CDR3 reads CASSFGDEKLFF. The CDR3 DNA follows: TGTGCCAGCAGCTTCGGGGATGAAAAACTGTTTTTT.